This TCR beta chain stems from a study of blood T cells in healthy people across ages. The second PCR ran about 6 to 12 cycles with a sample-barcoded 5' primer and J-beta primers. MiXCR was run by TCRdb on the 5' RACE reads, yielding one entry per CDR3 protein. The table includes some 800,000 distinct CDR3 sequences, roughly 25% detected once. CDR1 is SGHRS and CDR2 is YFSETQ in the germline V gene. The CDR3 length is 15 residues. The V segment lost 4 bases and the J segment 3 bases; nucleotides outside the gene matches: 5. This clonotype was detected ten times or more. The same sample was also studied in work on T cells of mothers and their children. According to that study: Donation involved a few healthy Caucasian mothers and the six children that they had.

The receptor was isolated from a boy aged 10-17 years in good health. The chain is built from TRBV5-1 and TRBJ2-1, with 9 bases aligning to TRBD1. The sample was blood. The CDR3 sequence: CASSLRTGDYNEQFF. CDR3 bases: TGCGCCAGCAGCCTCCGGACAGGGGACTACAATGAGCAGTTCTTC.